These 32 T cell receptor beta chains came from one sample sequenced in a study of cytomegalovirus exposure and HLA in healthy donors. Both 60 Vbeta primers and 13 Jbeta primers went into the PCR. Profiling relied on immunoSEQ multiplex PCR, and the TCRdb table lists in-frame clones only, not all of them. The table lists 150,000 to 200,000 clones, 60% to 75% of them singletons. The sequencing sample was made of PBMCs. The receptors originated from a woman in her fifties or sixties in good health and CMV-seropositive.

The chain employs TRBV4-1 and TRBJ1-1; D may be TRBD1 (6 bases). Trimming stripped 5 bases from V and 2 bases from J, with 15 bases between. Germline-derived CDR1 and CDR2 are MGHRA and YSYEKL. The length of the CDR3 is 15 residues. The CDR3 loop is CASSLYRDTNTEAFF. The CDR3 nucleotides read TGCGCCAGCAGCTTATACCGGGACACCAACACTGAAGCTTTCTTT.

This clone was counted only a few times. The chain has TRBV19 and TRBJ1-2, with TRBD1 identical over 7 bases. CDR1 is LNHDA, CDR2 SQIVND, per germline (reference sequence). V was clipped by 6 bases and J by 8 bases; unmatched bases: 15. The CDR3 totals 15 residues. CDR3 bases: TGTGCCAGTAGCCGGGCCGACAGGGATACTAGGGGCTACACCTTC. Its protein product is CASSRADRDTRGYTF.

J is TRBJ2-1 and V is TRBV6-4; 7 positions agree with TRBD2. Germline-derived CDR1 and CDR2 are MRHNA and SNTAGT. The length of the CDR3 is 14 residues. V was pared by 4 bases and J by 7 bases, with 7 bases of the junction left unmatched. The CDR3 DNA sequence: TGTGCCAGCAGTGCTGAGCGGGGAAGTAATGAGCAGTTCTTC. Translating gives CASSAERGSNEQFF.

V usage is TRBV19 and J usage is TRBJ1-5, with D perhaps TRBD1 (5 bases). The length of the CDR3 is 17 residues. Trimming pared 4 bases from V and 2 bases from J, leaving 18 bases between. Germline lookup yields CDR1 LNHDA and CDR2 SQIVND (reference sequence). For the CDR3, the DNA is TGTGCCAGTAGTACCTACCGGGGGGGAGTTCGCAATCAGCCCCAGCATTTT. As protein: CASSTYRGGVRNQPQHF.

This clone was seen only a few times. V usage is TRBV2 and J usage is TRBJ2-7; 10 bases align to TRBD2. CDR3 length: 15 residues. After removal of 6 bases from V and 0 bases from J, the junction contained 5 bases not matched to a gene. CDR1 and CDR2 from the germline V gene are SNHLY and FYNNEI. The CDR3 coding sequence is TGTGCCAGCAGGGCAACTAGCGGGGACTCCTACGAGCAGTACTTC. It codes for CASRATSGDSYEQYF.

V usage is TRBV18 and J usage is TRBJ2-1; no reliable D call. This CDR3 region has 16 residues. The V gene lost 2 bases and the J gene lost 3 bases, with 14 bases spanning the gap. The germline V gene encodes CDR1 KGHSH and CDR2 LQKENI. The CDR3 is CASSPSSTPLYNEQFF. CDR3 DNA: TGTGCCAGCTCACCATCCTCCACTCCGCTCTACAATGAGCAGTTCTTC.

This chain links TRBV27 with TRBJ1-1; no clear D. Germline CDR1 is MNHEY and CDR2 is SMNVEV (reference sequence). This CDR3 is built from 14 residues. V shed 3 bases and J shed 7 bases, with 15 bases lying between them. CDR3 in DNA: TGTGCCAGCAGTTTGCCCTTCAGGAGGAGTGAAGCTTTCTTT. It is translated as CASSLPFRRSEAFF.

The chain couples TRBV4-1 to TRBJ1-3, with 7 positions matching TRBD1. Germline-derived CDR1 and CDR2 are MGHRA and YSYEKL. The CDR3 totals 17 residues. V trimming: 1 base; J trimming: 1 base; junction bases outside the gene matches: 7. The CDR3 DNA sequence: TGCGCCAGCAGCCAAGTACCGGGACAGTTATCTGGAAACACCATATATTTT. This sequence encodes CASSQVPGQLSGNTIYF.

V and J are TRBV25-1 and TRBJ2-3; the D gene is possibly TRBD2 (7 bases). The CDR3 length is 13 residues. Trimming removed 7 bases at V and 11 bases at J, with 19 bases between. From germline, CDR1 is MGHDK and CDR2 SYGVNS. The CDR3 sequence is CASTRGGGYVQYF. The CDR3 bases are TGTGCCAGCACAAGAGGGGGGGGATACGTGCAGTATTTT.

This clone has a single count. This chain links TRBV10-2 with TRBJ2-2; 11 bases line up with TRBD1. V was pared by 3 bases and J by 8 bases, with 8 bases of the junction left unmatched. There are 16 residues in the CDR3. The germline V gene encodes CDR1 WSHSY and CDR2 SAAADI. CDR3 loop: CASSDMGQGVSGELFF. As DNA, the CDR3 is TGCGCCAGCAGTGATATGGGACAGGGGGTTTCGGGGGAGCTGTTTTTT.

The genes are TRBV6-7 and TRBJ2-7, with unresolved D. TRBV6-7 is filed as an ORF, its function uncertain. V gave up 0 bases and J gave up 4 bases, with 10 bases separating them. CDR3 length equals 14 residues. CDR3 sequence reads: CASSYSNHSYEQYF. CDR3 nucleotide sequence: TGTGCCAGCAGTTACTCGAATCACTCGTACGAGCAGTACTTC.

This rearrangement joins TRBV19 to TRBJ2-1, with TRBD1 identical over 8 bases. Germline assignment: CDR1 LNHDA and CDR2 SQIVND (reference sequence). V was pared by 3 bases and J by 4 bases, with 5 bases of the junction left unmatched. The CDR3 spans 15 residues. CDR3 coding DNA: TGTGCCAGTAGTATGGCTCAGGGGGCTTACAATGAGCAGTTCTTC. This translates into CASSMAQGAYNEQFF.

This clone appeared a few times. Its ends do not fully match the called genes, so a read error is possible. This chain uses TRBV4-1 with TRBJ1-2; 8 bases agree with TRBD1. Germline CDR1 reads MGHRA; CDR2 reads YSYEKL. The CDR3 contains 16 residues. CDR3 amino acids: CASSPVLAGGFYGYPF. CDR3 nucleotides: TGCGCCAGCAGCCCGGTCTTGGCAGGGGGCTTCTATGGCTACCCCTTC.

V gene TRBV18 combines with J gene TRBJ2-7, with 8 bases that match TRBD1. Germline V gene data show CDR1 as KGHSH and CDR2 as LQKENI. V lost 5 bases and J lost 3; bases outside the gene matches: 6. CDR3 length: 14 amino acids. CDR3 DNA: TGTGCCAGCTCATCCAGACAGGGGAGCTACGAGCAGTACTTC. This encodes CASSSRQGSYEQYF.

This chain connects TRBV5-1 to TRBJ2-1, with 9 bases that match TRBD2. The CDR3 loop spans 15 amino acids. V was clipped by 0 bases and J by 9 bases; unmatched bases: 7. Germline CDR1 reads SGHRS; CDR2 reads YFSETQ. This CDR3 is CASSLVVAGVGEQFF. The CDR3, as DNA: TGCGCCAGCAGCTTGGTAGTAGCGGGGGTGGGTGAGCAGTTCTTC.

This clone was seen only a few times. The chain employs TRBV5-1 and TRBJ2-1, with 7 bases that match TRBD2. Losses at the gene ends were 0 bases for V and 8 bases for J; bases not matched to a gene: 8. Germline V gene data show CDR1 as SGHRS and CDR2 as YFSETQ. The CDR3 is 15 amino acids. DNA of the CDR3: TGCGCCAGCAGCTTGGAACCTAGCGGTCAGCATGAGCAGTTCTTC. Translating gives CASSLEPSGQHEQFF.

The chain links TRBV2 to TRBJ2-7, with TRBD2 matching over 12 bases. With the DNA end fitting TRBJ2-5 better, the J assignment may be wrong. This CDR3 has 14 residues. Germline-derived CDR1 and CDR2 are SNHLY and FYNNEI. The CDR3 region has the DNA TGTGCCAGCACCCTGGGGACTAGCGGGGAGACCCAGTACTTC. Amino acid sequence: CASTLGTSGETQYF.

J is TRBJ2-3 and V is TRBV30, with 10 bases identical to TRBD2. The CDR3 sequence is 16 residues long. V was clipped by 0 bases and J by 4 bases; unmatched bases: 7. Germline CDR1 and CDR2: GTSNPN and SVGIG (reference sequence). CDR3 protein: CAWSVGLAGVPDTQYF. As DNA, the CDR3 is TGTGCCTGGAGTGTGGGGCTAGCGGGGGTCCCAGATACGCAGTATTTT.

The chain is built from TRBV2 and TRBJ1-2, with D perhaps matching TRBD1 (5 bases). V lost 3 bases, J lost 6 bases, and 14 bases lay in between. CDR3 length equals 14 residues. Germline V gene sequence: CDR1 SNHLY, CDR2 FYNNEI. CDR3 nucleotides: TGTGCCAGCAGTGACCAGGGCCGCCCGGATGGCTACACCTTC. It encodes CASSDQGRPDGYTF.

The chain has TRBV27 and TRBJ1-1, with D unclear. Germline CDR1 MNHEY, CDR2 SMNVEV (reference sequence). Deletions cut 8 bases from V and 1 base from J, with 11 bases between. The CDR3 spans 13 residues. The CDR3 sequence: CASLGQENTEAFF. The CDR3 DNA sequence: TGTGCCAGCTTGGGTCAGGAGAACACTGAAGCTTTCTTT.

This sequence joins TRBV5-4 and TRBJ2-3; 9 nucleotides agree with TRBD2. Unmatched junction bases numbered 7, after V lost 0 bases and J lost 5 bases. This CDR3 contains 16 residues. Germline CDR1 and CDR2: SGHNT and YYREEE (reference sequence). As DNA, the CDR3 is TGTGCCAGCAGCTTGGGCGGGGGGGCCTGGAAAGATACGCAGTATTTT. It codes for CASSLGGGAWKDTQYF. Full variable domain (outside the CDR3, taken from reference TRBV5-4 and TRBJ2-3): ETGVTQSPTHLIKTRGQQVTLRCSSQSGHNTVSWYQQALGQGPQFIFQYYREEENGRGNFPPRFSGLQFPNYSSELNVNALELDDSALYLCASSLGGGAWKDTQYFGPGTRLTVL.

DNA of the CDR3: TGCGCCAGCAGCCAACCGACTAGCCCCTACGAGCAGTACTTC. Protein sequence: CASSQPTSPYEQYF. V usage is TRBV4-1 and J usage is TRBJ2-7; 7 bases match TRBD2. The V gene end was trimmed by 2 bases and the J gene end by 2 bases; junction bases not matched to a gene: 3. The CDR3 is made up of 14 amino acids. Germline lookup yields CDR1 MGHRA and CDR2 YSYEKL.

The gene calls are TRBV5-6 and TRBJ1-6; D call uncertain. CDR1 SGHDT and CDR2 YYEEEE come from the germline V gene. Trimming cost V 0 bases and J 7 bases, with 11 bases left between them. The length of the CDR3 is 15 residues. The CDR3 protein is CASSLVGPANSPLHF. The CDR3 DNA reads as TGTGCCAGCAGCTTGGTGGGCCCTGCAAATTCACCCCTCCACTTT.

The V gene is TRBV10-1, the J gene TRBJ2-1; 11 bases line up with TRBD2. The CDR3 loop spans 17 amino acids. In germline, CDR1 is WNHNN, CDR2 SYGVQD (reference sequence). V shed 0 bases and J 4 bases; nucleotides not matched to a gene: 5. This chain's CDR3 is CASSESIAGGSYNEQFF. In DNA form, the CDR3 reads TGCGCCAGCAGTGAGTCGATAGCGGGGGGGAGTTACAATGAGCAGTTCTTC.

In its sample, this clone was seen a few times. This chain joins TRBV2 and TRBJ1-5; D might be TRBD1 (6 bases). The CDR3 totals 16 residues. Trimming stripped 6 bases from V and 3 bases from J, with 18 bases between. Per the germline V gene, CDR1 is SNHLY and CDR2 is FYNNEI. The chain's CDR3 is CASSRYRVEVNQPQHF. Written as DNA, the CDR3 is TGTGCCAGCAGCCGTTACAGGGTTGAGGTCAATCAGCCCCAGCATTTT.

A remark on this clone: Other DNA sequences in the sample encode the same CDR3. This rearrangement joins TRBV19 to TRBJ1-2, with a tentative D call TRBD1 (6 bases). V was clipped by 3 bases and J by 14 bases, with 16 bases between them. Looked up from germline, CDR1 is LNHDA and CDR2 is SQIVND (reference sequence). This CDR3 region has 12 residues. The CDR3 is CASSMGETGFTF. The CDR3 DNA reads as TGTGCCAGTAGTATGGGAGAGACAGGTTTTACCTTC.

The chain links TRBV5-1 to TRBJ2-5; possible D gene TRBD2, 5 bases. Germline CDR1 and CDR2: SGHRS and YFSETQ. The CDR3 length is 15 residues. The V gene lost 1 base and the J gene lost 2 bases, with 12 bases spanning the gap. CDR3 sequence: CASSLTMGSQETQYF. CDR3 sequence (DNA): TGCGCCAGCAGCTTGACGATGGGGAGTCAAGAGACCCAGTACTTC.

This clone was recorded once. The CDR3: CASRLGQGNTIYF. CDR3 DNA sequence: TGTGCCAGCAGGCTCGGACAGGGAAACACCATATATTTT. The chain is built from TRBV6-1 and TRBJ1-3, with D possibly matching TRBD1 (6 bases). Trimming took 6 bases from V and 4 from J, leaving 10 bases between them. This CDR3 contains 13 residues. CDR1 MNHNS and CDR2 SASEGT come from the germline V gene.

This clone has just one count. The rearrangement joins TRBV7-9 to TRBJ2-7; 8 nucleotides line up with TRBD2. The CDR3 is 12 amino acids. CDR1 is SEHNR, CDR2 FQNEAQ, per germline (reference sequence). With 10 bases clipped from V and 1 base from J, the junction kept 3 bases outside the gene matches. CDR3 DNA sequence: TGTGCCATCGGCGGGGGGTCCTACGAGCAGTACTTC. It yields the protein CAIGGGSYEQYF.

The gene calls are TRBV11-2 and TRBJ1-3; 9 bases fit TRBD1. This CDR3 has 17 residues. Germline-derived CDR1 and CDR2 are SGHAT and FQNNGV. Unmatched junction bases numbered 8, after V lost 5 bases and J lost 0 bases. The CDR3 is CASSGWTGARSGNTIYF. The CDR3 DNA is TGTGCCAGCAGCGGGTGGACAGGGGCCCGCTCTGGAAACACCATATATTTT.

The chain uses TRBV29-1 and TRBJ1-2; perhaps TRBD1 as D (5 bases). The germline V gene has CDR1 SQVTM and CDR2 ANQGSEA. This CDR3 is built from 14 residues. Deletions cut 4 bases from V and 8 bases from J, with 20 bases between. CDR3 sequence (DNA): TGCAGCGTTGGCCAGGGAAGTGTTTCGTACGGCTACACCTTC. This gives the protein CSVGQGSVSYGYTF.

The rearrangement links TRBV11-2 to TRBJ2-3, with 11 bases identical to TRBD2. The CDR3 sequence is 15 residues long. Looked up from germline, CDR1 is SGHAT and CDR2 is FQNNGV. V shed 1 base and J 5 bases; nucleotides not matched to a gene: 2. CDR3: CASSLGTSGGDTQYF. The CDR3 region has the DNA TGTGCCAGCAGCTTAGGCACTAGCGGGGGAGATACGCAGTATTTT. The complete variable domain, with remaining parts taken from reference TRBV11-2 and TRBJ2-3, reads EAGVAQSPRYKIIEKRQSVAFWCNPISGHATLYWYQQILGQGPKLLIQFQNNGVVDDSQLPKDRFSAERLKGVDSTLKIQPAKLEDSAVYLCASSLGTSGGDTQYFGPGTRLTVL.